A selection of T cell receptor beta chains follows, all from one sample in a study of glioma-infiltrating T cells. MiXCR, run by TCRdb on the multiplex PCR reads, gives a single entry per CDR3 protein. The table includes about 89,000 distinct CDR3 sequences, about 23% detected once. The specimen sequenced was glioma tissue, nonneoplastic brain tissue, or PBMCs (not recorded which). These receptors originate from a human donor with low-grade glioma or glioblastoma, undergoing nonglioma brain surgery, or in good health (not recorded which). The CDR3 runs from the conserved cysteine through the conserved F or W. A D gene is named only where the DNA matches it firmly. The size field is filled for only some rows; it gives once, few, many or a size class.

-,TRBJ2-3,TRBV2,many,CASKQTGPADTQYF,TGTGCCAGCAAACAGACGGGGCCAGCAGATACGCAGTATTTT
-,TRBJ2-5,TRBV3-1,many,CASSQDKKTQYF,TGTGCCAGCAGCCAAGATAAAAAGACCCAGTACTTC
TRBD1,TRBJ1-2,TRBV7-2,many,CASSLGQVYYGYTF,TGTGCCAGCAGCCTCGGACAGGTTTACTATGGCTACACCTTC
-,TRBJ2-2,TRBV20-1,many,CSASGDFTGELFF,TGCAGTGCTAGCGGGGATTTCACCGGGGAGCTGTTTTTT
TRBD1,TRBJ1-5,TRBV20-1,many,CSARVGGNSNQPQHF,TGCAGTGCTAGAGTAGGGGGCAATAGCAATCAGCCCCAGCATTTT
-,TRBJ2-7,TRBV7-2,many,CASSLDWGSYEQYF,TGTGCCAGCAGCTTAGATTGGGGTTCCTACGAGCAGTACTTC
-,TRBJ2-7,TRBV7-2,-,CASSLAINSYEQYF,TGTGCCAGCAGCTTAGCCATAAACTCCTACGAGCAGTACTTC
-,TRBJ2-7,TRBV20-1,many,CSAAPDAPTYEQYF,TGCAGTGCTGCCCCGGACGCCCCTACCTACGAGCAGTACTTC
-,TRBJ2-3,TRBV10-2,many,CASSELGIALADTQYF,TGCGCCAGCAGTGAGTTAGGGATTGCGTTAGCAGATACGCAGTATTTT
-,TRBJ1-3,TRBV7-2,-,CANSRGLGVGNTIYF,TGTGCCAACAGCAGAGGGTTAGGGGTCGGAAACACCATATATTTT
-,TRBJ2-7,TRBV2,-,CASRRLARGSYEQYF,TGTGCCAGCAGACGCCTCGCTAGGGGCAGCTACGAGCAGTACTTC
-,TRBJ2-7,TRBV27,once,CASSLDWGPYEQYF,TGTGCCAGCAGTTTGGACTGGGGTCCCTACGAGCAGTACTTC
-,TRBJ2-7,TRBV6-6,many,CASSYSIVDRRYEQYF,TGTGCCAGCAGTTACTCAATAGTCGACAGGCGTTACGAGCAGTACTTC
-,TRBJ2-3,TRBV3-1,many,CASSRWGPTDTQYF,TGTGCCAGCAGCCGATGGGGGCCTACAGATACGCAGTATTTT
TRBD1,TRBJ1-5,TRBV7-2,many,CASSLRGTGGIQPQHF,TGTGCCAGCAGCTTAAGGGGGACAGGGGGCATTCAGCCCCAGCATTTT
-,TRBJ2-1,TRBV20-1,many,CSARDLNEQFF,TGCAGTGCTAGAGATCTAAATGAGCAGTTCTTC
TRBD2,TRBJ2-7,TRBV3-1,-,CASSKRGASFYEQYF,TGTGCCAGCAGTAAGCGGGGGGCAAGCTTCTACGAGCAGTACTTC
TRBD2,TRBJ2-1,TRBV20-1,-,CSATPGLAGGNYEQFF,TGCAGTGCTACCCCGGGACTAGCGGGAGGGAACTATGAGCAGTTCTTC
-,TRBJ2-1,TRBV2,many,CASSLASSYNEQFF,TGTGCCAGCAGTCTAGCGAGCTCCTACAATGAGCAGTTCTTC
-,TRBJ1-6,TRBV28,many,CASLGQTNSPLHF,TGTGCCAGCCTTGGACAGACTAATTCACCCCTCCACTTT
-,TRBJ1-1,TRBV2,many,CASSEALSNTEAFF,TGTGCCAGCAGTGAAGCGCTTTCGAACACTGAAGCTTTCTTT
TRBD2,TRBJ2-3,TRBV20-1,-,CSATLAGHIPDTQYF,TGCAGTGCTACCCTAGCGGGTCACATCCCAGATACGCAGTATTTT
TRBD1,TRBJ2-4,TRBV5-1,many,CASSLRSGTVDIQYF,TGCGCCAGCAGCTTGAGGTCGGGGACAGTAGACATTCAGTACTTC
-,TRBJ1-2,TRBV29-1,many,CSVEWGYYGYTF,TGCAGCGTTGAGTGGGGCTACTATGGCTACACCTTC